This passage covers 5 T cell receptor beta chains from one sample sequenced in a study of OX40 agonist ivuxolimab in advanced cancers. Only in-frame clones appear in the TCRdb table, and some are missing; sequencing was by immunoSEQ multiplex PCR. The sample holds about 10,000 clones, approximately 85% seen once. The material sequenced was CD4+ or CD8+ T cells sorted from blood, taken in a trial of the OX40 agonist ivuxolimab. The receptors shown here come from an adult with an advanced solid tumor such as melanoma, head and neck, liver or kidney cancer.

The genes are TRBV6-4 and TRBJ2-7; D tentatively fits TRBD1 or TRBD2 (5 bases each). The germline gives CDR1 MRHNA, CDR2 SNTAGT. V shed 0 bases and J shed 1 base, with 16 bases lying between them. This CDR3 spans 17 amino acids. CDR3 coding DNA: TGTGCCAGCAGTGACTCGACAGAGGGAACTCTTTCCTACGAGCAGTACTTC. Its translation is CASSDSTEGTLSYEQYF.

The rearrangement links TRBV4-3 to TRBJ1-1, with D perhaps TRBD1 (5 bases). The CDR3 consists of 14 residues. Germline V gene data show CDR1 as LGHNA and CDR2 as YSLEER. V lost 1 base, J lost 0 bases, and 6 bases lay in between. This chain's CDR3 is CASSQGQLNTEAFF. The CDR3 DNA sequence: TGCGCCAGCAGCCAAGGACAGTTGAACACTGAAGCTTTCTTT.

The V gene is TRBV10-2, the J gene TRBJ1-1, with D maybe TRBD1 (5 bases). The CDR3 spans 14 residues. Germline V lookup: CDR1 WSHSY, CDR2 SAAADI. Trimming shortened V by 0 bases and J by 8 bases, and 13 bases separated the two germline ends. Here the CDR3 DNA reads TGCGCCAGCAGTGAGTCCTTCGGGGACCGCGAAGCTTTCTTT. Its protein product is CASSESFGDREAFF.

This rearrangement joins TRBV4-3 to TRBJ1-1; D is unresolved. V lost 3 bases to trimming and J lost 0 bases, with 14 bases between them. CDR1 is LGHNA, CDR2 YSLEER, per germline. This CDR3 is built from 16 residues. Written as DNA, the CDR3 is TGCGCCAGCAGCCAGCGCCTCGGACGGCTGAACACTGAAGCTTTCTTT. Translation gives CASSQRLGRLNTEAFF.

The rearrangement uses TRBV4-1 and TRBJ2-1; 8 bases are a match to TRBD2. CDR3 length equals 14 residues. Germline values: CDR1 MGHRA, CDR2 YSYEKL. Trimming cost V 4 bases and J 7 bases; bases outside gene matches: 6. The CDR3 nucleotides read TGCGCCAGCAGCCCCCGGGAGGGTGAGAATGAGCAGTTCTTC. It specifies CASSPREGENEQFF.